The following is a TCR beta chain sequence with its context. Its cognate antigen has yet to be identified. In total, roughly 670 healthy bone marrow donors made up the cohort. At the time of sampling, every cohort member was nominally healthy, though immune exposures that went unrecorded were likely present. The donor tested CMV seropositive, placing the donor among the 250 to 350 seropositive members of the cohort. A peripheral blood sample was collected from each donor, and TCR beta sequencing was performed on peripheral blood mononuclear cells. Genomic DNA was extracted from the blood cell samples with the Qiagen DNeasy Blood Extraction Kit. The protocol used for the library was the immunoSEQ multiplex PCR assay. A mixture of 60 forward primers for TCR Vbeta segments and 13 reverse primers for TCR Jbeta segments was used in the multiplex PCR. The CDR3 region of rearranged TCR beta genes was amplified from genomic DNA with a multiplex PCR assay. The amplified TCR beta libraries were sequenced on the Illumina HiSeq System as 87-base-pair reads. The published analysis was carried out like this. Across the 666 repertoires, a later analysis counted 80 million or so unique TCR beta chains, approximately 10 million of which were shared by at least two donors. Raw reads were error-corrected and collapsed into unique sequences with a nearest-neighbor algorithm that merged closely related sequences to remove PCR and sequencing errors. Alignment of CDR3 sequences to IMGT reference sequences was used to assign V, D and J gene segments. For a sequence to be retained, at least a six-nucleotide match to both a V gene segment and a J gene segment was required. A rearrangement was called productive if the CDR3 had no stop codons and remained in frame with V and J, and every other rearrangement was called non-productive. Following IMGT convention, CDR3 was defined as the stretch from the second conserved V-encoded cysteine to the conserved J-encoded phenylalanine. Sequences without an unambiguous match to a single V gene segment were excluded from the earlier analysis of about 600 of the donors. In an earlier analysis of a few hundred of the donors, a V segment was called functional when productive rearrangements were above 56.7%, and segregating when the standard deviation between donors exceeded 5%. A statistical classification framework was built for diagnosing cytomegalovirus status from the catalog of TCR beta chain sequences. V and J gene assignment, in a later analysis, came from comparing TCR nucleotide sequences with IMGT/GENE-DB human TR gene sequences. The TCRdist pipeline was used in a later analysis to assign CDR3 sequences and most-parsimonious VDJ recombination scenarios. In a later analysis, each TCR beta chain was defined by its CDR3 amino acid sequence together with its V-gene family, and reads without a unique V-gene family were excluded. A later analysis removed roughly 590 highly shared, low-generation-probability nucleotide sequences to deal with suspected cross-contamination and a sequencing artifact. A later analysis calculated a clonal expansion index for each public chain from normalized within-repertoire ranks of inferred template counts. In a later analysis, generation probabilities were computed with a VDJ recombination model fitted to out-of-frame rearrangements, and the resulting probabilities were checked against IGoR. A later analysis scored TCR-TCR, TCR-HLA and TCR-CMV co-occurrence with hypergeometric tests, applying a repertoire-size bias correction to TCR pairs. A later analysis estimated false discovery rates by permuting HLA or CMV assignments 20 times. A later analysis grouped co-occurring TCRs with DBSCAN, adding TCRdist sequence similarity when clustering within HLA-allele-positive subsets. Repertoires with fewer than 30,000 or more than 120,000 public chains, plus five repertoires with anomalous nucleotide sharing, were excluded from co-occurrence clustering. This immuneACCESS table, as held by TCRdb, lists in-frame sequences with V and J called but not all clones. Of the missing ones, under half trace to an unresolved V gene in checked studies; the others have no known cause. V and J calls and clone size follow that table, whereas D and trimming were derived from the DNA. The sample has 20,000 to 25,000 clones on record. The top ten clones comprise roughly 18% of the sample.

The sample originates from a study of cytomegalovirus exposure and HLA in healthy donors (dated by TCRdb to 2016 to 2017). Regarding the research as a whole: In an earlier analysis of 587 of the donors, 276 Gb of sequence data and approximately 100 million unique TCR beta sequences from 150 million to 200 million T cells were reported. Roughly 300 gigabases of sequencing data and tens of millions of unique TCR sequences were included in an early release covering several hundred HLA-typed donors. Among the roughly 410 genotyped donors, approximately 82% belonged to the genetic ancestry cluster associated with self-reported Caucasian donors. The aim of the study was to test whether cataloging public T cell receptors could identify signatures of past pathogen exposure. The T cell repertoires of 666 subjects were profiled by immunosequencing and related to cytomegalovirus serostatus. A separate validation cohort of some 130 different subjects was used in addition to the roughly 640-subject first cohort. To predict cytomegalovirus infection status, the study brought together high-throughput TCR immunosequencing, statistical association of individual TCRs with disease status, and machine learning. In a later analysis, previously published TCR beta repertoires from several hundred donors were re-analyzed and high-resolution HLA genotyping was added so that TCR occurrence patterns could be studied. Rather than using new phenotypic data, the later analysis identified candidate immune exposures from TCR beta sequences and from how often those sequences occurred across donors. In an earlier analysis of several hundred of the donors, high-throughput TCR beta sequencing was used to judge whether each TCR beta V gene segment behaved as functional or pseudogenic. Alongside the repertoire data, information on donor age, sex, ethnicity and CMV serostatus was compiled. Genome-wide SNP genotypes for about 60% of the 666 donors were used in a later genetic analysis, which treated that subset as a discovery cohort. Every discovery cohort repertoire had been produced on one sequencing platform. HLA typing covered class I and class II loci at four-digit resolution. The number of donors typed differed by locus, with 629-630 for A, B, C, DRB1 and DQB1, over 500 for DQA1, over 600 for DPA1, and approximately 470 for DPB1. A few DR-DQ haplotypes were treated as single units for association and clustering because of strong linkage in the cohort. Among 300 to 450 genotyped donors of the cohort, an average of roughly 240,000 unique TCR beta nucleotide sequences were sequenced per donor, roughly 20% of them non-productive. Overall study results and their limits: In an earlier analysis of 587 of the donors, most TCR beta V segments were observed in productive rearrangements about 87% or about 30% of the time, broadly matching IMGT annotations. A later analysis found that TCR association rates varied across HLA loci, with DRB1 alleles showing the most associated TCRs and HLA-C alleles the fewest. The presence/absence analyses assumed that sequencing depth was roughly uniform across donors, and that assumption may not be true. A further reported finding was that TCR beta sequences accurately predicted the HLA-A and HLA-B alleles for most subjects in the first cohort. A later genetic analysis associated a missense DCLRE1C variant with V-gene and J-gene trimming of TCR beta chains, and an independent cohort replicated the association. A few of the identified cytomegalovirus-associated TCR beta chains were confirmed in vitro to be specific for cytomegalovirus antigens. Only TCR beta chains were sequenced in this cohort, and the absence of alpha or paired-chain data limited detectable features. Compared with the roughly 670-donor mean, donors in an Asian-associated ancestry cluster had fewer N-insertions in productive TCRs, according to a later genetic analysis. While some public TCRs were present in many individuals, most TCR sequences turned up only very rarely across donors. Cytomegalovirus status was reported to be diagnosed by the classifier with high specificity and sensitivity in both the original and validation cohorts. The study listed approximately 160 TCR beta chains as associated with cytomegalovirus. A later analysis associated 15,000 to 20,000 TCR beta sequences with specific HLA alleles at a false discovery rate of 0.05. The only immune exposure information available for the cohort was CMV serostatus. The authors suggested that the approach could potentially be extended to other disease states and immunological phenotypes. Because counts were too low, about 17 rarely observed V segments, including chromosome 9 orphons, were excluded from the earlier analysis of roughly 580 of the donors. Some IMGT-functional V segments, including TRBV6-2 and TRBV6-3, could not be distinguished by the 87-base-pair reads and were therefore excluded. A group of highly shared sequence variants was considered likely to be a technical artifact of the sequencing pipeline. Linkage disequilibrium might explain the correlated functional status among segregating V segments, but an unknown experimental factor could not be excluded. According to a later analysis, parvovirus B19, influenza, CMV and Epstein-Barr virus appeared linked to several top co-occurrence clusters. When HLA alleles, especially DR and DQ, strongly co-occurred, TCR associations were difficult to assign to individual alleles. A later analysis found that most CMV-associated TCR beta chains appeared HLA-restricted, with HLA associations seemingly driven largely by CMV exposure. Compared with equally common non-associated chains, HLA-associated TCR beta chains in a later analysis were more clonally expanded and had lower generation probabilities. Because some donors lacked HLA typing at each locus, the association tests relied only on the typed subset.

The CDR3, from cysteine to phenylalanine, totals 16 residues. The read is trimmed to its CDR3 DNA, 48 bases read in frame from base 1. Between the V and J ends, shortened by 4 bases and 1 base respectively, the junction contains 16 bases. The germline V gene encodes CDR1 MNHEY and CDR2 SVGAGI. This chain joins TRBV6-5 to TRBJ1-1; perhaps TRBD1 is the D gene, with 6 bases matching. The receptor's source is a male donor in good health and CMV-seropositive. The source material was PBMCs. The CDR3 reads CASSSTPGVRNTEAFF. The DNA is TGTGCCAGCAGTTCGACCCCAGGGGTTAGGAACACTGAAGCTTTCTTT.